This T cell receptor (beta chain) derives from a study of beta chain features in type 1 diabetes. Turning to the study itself: All samples yielded some 100,000,000 examined sorted cells.

On this clone: Antigen: not known.

Study-wide results and limits: There was a possibility that cDNA sequencing over-represented cells with high TCR expression.

Of the isolated RNA, all was reverse transcribed, and so the sequenced material was expressed TCRB transcripts. Measured with immunoSEQ multiplex PCR; TCRdb has only the in-frame clones, and not every one. The top ten clones hold about 0.02% of a sample with over 700,000 clones, 15% to 20% of them seen once. CDR3 length equals 14 residues. V was pared by 2 bases and J by 3 bases, with 3 bases of the junction left unmatched. The germline V gene has CDR1 MNHEY and CDR2 SVGAGI. The chain links TRBV6-5 to TRBJ1-2; 7 bases align to TRBD1. The clonotype originates from a woman aged 18-29 years in good health. The sequenced sample was naive CD4+ T cells from blood. Here the CDR3 reads CASSYDRAYYGYTF. The CDR3 DNA reads TGTGCCAGCAGTTACGACAGGGCCTACTATGGCTACACCTTC.